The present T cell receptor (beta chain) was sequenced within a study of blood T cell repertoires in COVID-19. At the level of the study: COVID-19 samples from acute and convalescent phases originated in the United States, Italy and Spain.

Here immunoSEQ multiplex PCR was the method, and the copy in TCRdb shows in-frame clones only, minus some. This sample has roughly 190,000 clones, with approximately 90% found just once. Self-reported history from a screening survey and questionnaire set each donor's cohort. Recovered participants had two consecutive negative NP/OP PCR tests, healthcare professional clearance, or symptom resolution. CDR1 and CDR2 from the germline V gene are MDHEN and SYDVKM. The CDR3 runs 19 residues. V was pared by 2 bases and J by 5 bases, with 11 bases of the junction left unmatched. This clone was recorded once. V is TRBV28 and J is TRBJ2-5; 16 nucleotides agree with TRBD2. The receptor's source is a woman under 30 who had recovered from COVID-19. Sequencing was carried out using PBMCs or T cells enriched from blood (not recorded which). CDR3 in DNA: TGTGCCAGCAGTTTACCGCAAATGGGACTAGCGGGAGGGCCGGAGACCCAGTACTTC. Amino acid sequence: CASSLPQMGLAGGPETQYF.